This TCR beta chain was recovered during a study of T cell responses to AZD1222 COVID-19 vaccine. Study outcomes and limitations: Receipt of two AZD1222 doses was followed by a rise in Spike-specific TCR breadth and depth. CD4 TCRs associated with vaccination spanned spike, dominating at 160-218 and 743-854. Baseline serostatus was positive in only six AZD1222 recipients. Donors skewed white British and female; clonal diversity was possibly underestimated.

Using immunoSEQ multiplex PCR, the repertoire was profiled, and TCRdb retains in-frame clones only, with some absent. The sample lists approximately 75,000 clones; around 87% were seen once. Note on this clone: Its matching antigen is unknown.

This sequence originates from an adult who received the AZD1222 COVID-19 vaccine. The input for sequencing was peripheral blood, taken 28 days after the second AZD1222 dose.

This CDR3 is CASSEAGSNEAFF. The CDR3, as DNA: TGTGCCAGCAGTGAAGCGGGAAGTAATGAAGCTTTCTTT. The genes are TRBV6-1 and TRBJ1-1, with no clear D. The V and J ends lost 0 bases and 7 bases respectively, with 9 bases between them. Germline V gene lookup returns CDR1 MNHNS and CDR2 SASEGT. CDR3 length: 13 amino acids.